The T cell receptor beta chain under discussion was sequenced for a study of T cell responses to AZD1222 COVID-19 vaccine. On the study more broadly: Second-dose groups at about 4 or about 12 weeks were pooled. Points from the study as a whole: Baseline testing showed seropositivity in only six AZD1222 recipients. Epitopes outside B.1.351 and B.1.1.7 mutated regions reportedly drew nearly half of spike TCRs. Clonal diversity was possibly underestimated, and the donors were mostly white British, with more females.

From germline, CDR1 is SGHNT and CDR2 YENEEA. V lost 0 bases to trimming and J lost 7 bases, with 18 bases between them. The CDR3 covers 17 residues. The assay was immunoSEQ multiplex PCR, and TCRdb's table has in-frame clones only and misses some. The profile shows about 120,000 clones, 70% to 90% of them singletons. As regards this clone: Its specificity is not known.

This sequence was found in an adult in good health. J is TRBJ2-2 and V is TRBV11-3, with unresolved D. The sequencing used peripheral blood, collected on day 0 of AZD1222 vaccination. As DNA, the CDR3 is TGTGCCAGCAGCTTAGATCTCGCAAAGGGTGTCAGCGGGGAGCTGTTTTTT. The encoded protein is CASSLDLAKGVSGELFF.